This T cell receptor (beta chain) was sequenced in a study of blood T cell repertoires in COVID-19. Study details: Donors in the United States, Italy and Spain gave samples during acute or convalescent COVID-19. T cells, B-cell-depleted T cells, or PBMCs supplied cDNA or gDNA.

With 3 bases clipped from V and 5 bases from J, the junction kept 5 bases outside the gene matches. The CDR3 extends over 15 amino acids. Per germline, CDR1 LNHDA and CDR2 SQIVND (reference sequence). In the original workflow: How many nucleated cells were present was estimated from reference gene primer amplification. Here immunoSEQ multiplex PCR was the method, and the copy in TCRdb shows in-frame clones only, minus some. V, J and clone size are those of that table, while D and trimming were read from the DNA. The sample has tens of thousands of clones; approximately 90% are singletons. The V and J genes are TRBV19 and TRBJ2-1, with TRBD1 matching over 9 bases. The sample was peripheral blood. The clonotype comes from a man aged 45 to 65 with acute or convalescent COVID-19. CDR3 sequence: CASSMRDRANNEQFF. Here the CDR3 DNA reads TGTGCCAGTAGTATGAGGGACAGGGCCAACAATGAGCAGTTCTTC.